These 29 T cell receptor beta chains were all obtained from the same sample, sequenced in a study of shared clonotypes between healthy human individuals. The data were produced by immunoSEQ multiplex PCR, yet TCRdb's version contains in-frame clones alone and is incomplete. The sample includes around 1.4 million clones, approximately 98.5% of them seen just once. Sequencing input: naive CD4+ T cells sorted from blood. Subset meaning: CD45RA+ positively selected. These receptors originate from a man aged 25-40 years in good health.

This chain joins TRBV5-1 and TRBJ2-7; 8 bases line up with TRBD1. There are 14 residues in the CDR3. Germline CDR1 SGHRS, CDR2 YFSETQ. Germline trimming cut 4 bases from V and 3 bases from J; bases unmatched to any gene: 6. CDR3 in DNA: TGCGCCAGCAGCGATAGGACAGGGTTCTACGAGCAGTACTTC. It specifies CASSDRTGFYEQYF. The entire variable domain, with the rest obtained from reference TRBV5-1 and TRBJ2-7, is as follows: KAGVTQTPRYLIKTRGQQVTLSCSPISGHRSVSWYQQTPGQGLQFLFEYFSETQRNKGNFPGRFSGRQFSNSRSEMNVSTLELGDSALYLCASSDRTGFYEQYFGPGTRLTVT.

The CDR3 region has the DNA TGTGCCAGCAGCCGGGGGTGGGATGAGCAGTTCTTC. Its protein product is CASSRGWDEQFF. V usage is TRBV7-2 and J usage is TRBJ2-1, with D possibly TRBD2 on 6 matching bases. Trimming removed 5 bases from V and 8 bases from J, with 10 bases in between. The germline V gene encodes CDR1 SGHTA and CDR2 FQGNSA. There are 12 residues in the CDR3.

This clone was observed a single time. The chain recombines TRBV5-1 with TRBJ2-1, with D perhaps TRBD1 (5 bases). The germline V gene has CDR1 SGHRS and CDR2 YFSETQ. The V end was cut by 5 bases, the J end by 1 base, with 7 bases between. The CDR3 covers 13 residues. Here the CDR3 reads CASRSGSYNEQFF. The DNA for the CDR3 is TGCGCCAGCAGATCAGGGTCCTACAATGAGCAGTTCTTC. Variable domain in full (rest from reference TRBV5-1 and TRBJ2-1): KAGVTQTPRYLIKTRGQQVTLSCSPISGHRSVSWYQQTPGQGLQFLFEYFSETQRNKGNFPGRFSGRQFSNSRSEMNVSTLELGDSALYLCASRSGSYNEQFFGPGTRLTVL.

V is TRBV7-2 and J is TRBJ1-3; D is uncertain. V was trimmed by 5 bases and J by 0 bases, leaving 8 bases between them. The CDR3 loop spans 14 amino acids. Looked up from germline, CDR1 is SGHTA and CDR2 is FQGNSA. CDR3 sequence: CASSKAVSGNTIYF. The CDR3, as DNA: TGTGCCAGCAGCAAGGCTGTCTCTGGAAACACCATATATTTT.

The V and J genes are TRBV28 and TRBJ1-5; 7 nucleotides agree with TRBD1. V was pared by 6 bases and J by 7 bases, with 6 bases of the junction left unmatched. There are 13 residues in the CDR3. The germline V gene has CDR1 MDHEN and CDR2 SYDVKM. CDR3 DNA: TGTGCCAGCAGAACCCAGGGGGTCCAGCCCCAGCATTTT. This sequence encodes CASRTQGVQPQHF. Based on the CDR3 plus reference TRBV28 and TRBJ1-5, the full variable domain is DVKVTQSSRYLVKRTGEKVFLECVQDMDHENMFWYRQDPGLGLRLIYFSYDVKMKEKGDIPEGYSVSREKKERFSLILESASTNQTSMYLCASRTQGVQPQHFGDGTRLSIL.

The rearrangement joins TRBV5-1 to TRBJ1-1; 9 positions match TRBD1. This CDR3 contains 16 residues. With V trimmed by 4 bases and J by 0 bases, 7 bases remained unmatched. The germline V gene encodes CDR1 SGHRS and CDR2 YFSETQ. As DNA, the CDR3 is TGCGCCAGCAGCAATCCGTGGGACAGGGTGAACACTGAAGCTTTCTTT. As protein: CASSNPWDRVNTEAFF.

J is TRBJ1-1 and V is TRBV2; possibly TRBD1 for D (6 bases). Trimming stripped 6 bases from V and 7 bases from J, with 15 bases between. Germline V CDR1 and CDR2: SNHLY, FYNNEI. The CDR3 consists of 13 residues. CDR3 nucleotide sequence: TGTGCCAGCAGGTGGTACAGGGAAGGTGAAGCTTTCTTT. As protein: CASRWYREGEAFF.

V and J are TRBV6-4 and TRBJ2-5; the match to TRBD1 covers 9 bases. The germline V gene encodes CDR1 MRHNA and CDR2 SNTAGT. Germline trimming cut 3 bases from V and 7 bases from J; bases unmatched to any gene: 6. This CDR3 is 14 amino acids long. This chain's CDR3 is CASSETGGPGTQYF. The CDR3 nucleotides are TGTGCCAGCAGTGAGACAGGGGGTCCGGGGACCCAGTACTTC.

The rearrangement joins TRBV6-1 to TRBJ2-1; 10 bases line up with TRBD2. The junction had 9 bases not matched to a gene; V was cut back by 7 bases and J by 6 bases. The germline gives CDR1 MNHNS, CDR2 SASEGT. The CDR3 runs to 15 residues. The CDR3 nucleotides are TGTGCCAGCAATTCGCTAGCGGGAGCCCTCAATGAGCAGTTCTTC. It encodes CASNSLAGALNEQFF.

The chain joins TRBV28 to TRBJ1-5; D is unresolved. The V and J ends lost 5 bases and 7 bases respectively, with 15 bases between them. Germline CDR1 MDHEN, CDR2 SYDVKM. This CDR3 is 14 amino acids long. In nucleotides, the CDR3 is TGTGCCAGCAGTCCGGCGGGCTCCCCGCAGCCCCAGCATTTT. It specifies CASSPAGSPQPQHF.

Worth noting for this clone: The same CDR3 can be traced to other DNA sequences in this sample. The chain has TRBV6-1 and TRBJ2-7; tentative D call: TRBD1 (5 bases). Trimming removed 3 bases from V and 3 bases from J, with 9 bases in between. The CDR3 sequence is 13 residues long. Per the germline V gene, CDR1 is MNHNS and CDR2 is SASEGT. CDR3 sequence: CASSDPGRYEQYF. CDR3 nucleotides: TGTGCCAGCAGTGACCCAGGGCGCTACGAGCAGTACTTC.

This chain links TRBV6-5 with TRBJ2-7; D is unclear. Trimming pared 6 bases from V and 1 base from J, leaving 16 bases between. The CDR3 length is 15 residues. Germline V gives CDR1 MNHEY, CDR2 SVGAGI. The CDR3 coding sequence is TGTGCCAGCAGCTACCGGGCCTTCTTATCCTACGAGCAGTACTTC. As protein: CASSYRAFLSYEQYF.

This chain connects TRBV18 to TRBJ2-2; a weak D match, TRBD2 (6 bases). The CDR3 totals 16 residues. Trimming pared 1 base from V and 1 base from J, leaving 10 bases between. Germline CDR1 and CDR2: KGHSH and LQKENI. The CDR3: CASSPRGLRNTGELFF. The CDR3 DNA follows: TGTGCCAGCTCACCACGGGGACTCCGGAACACCGGGGAGCTGTTTTTT. Using reference TRBV18 and TRBJ2-2 for the parts outside the CDR3, the full variable domain is NAGVMQNPRHLVRRRGQEARLRCSPMKGHSHVYWYRQLPEEGLKFMVYLQKENIIDESGMPKERFSAEFPKEGPSILRIQQVVRGDSAAYFCASSPRGLRNTGELFFGEGSRLTVL.

This clone appeared a single time. The junction departs from germline at one end; a sequencing error may be responsible. J is TRBJ2-3 and V is TRBV19; 7 nucleotides line up with TRBD1. This CDR3 region has 14 residues. CDR1 and CDR2 from the germline V gene are LNHDA and SQIVND (reference sequence). CDR3 protein: CASSTGALTDTQYF. The DNA of the CDR3 is TGTGCCAGCAGTACAGGGGCACTAACAGATACGCAGTATTTT.

The chain recombines TRBV5-1 with TRBJ2-1; 9 bases map to TRBD2. With 4 bases clipped from V and 4 bases from J, the junction kept 6 bases outside the gene matches. Looked up from germline, CDR1 is SGHRS and CDR2 is YFSETQ. The CDR3 is made up of 15 amino acids. CDR3 residues: CASSLGLASYNEQFF. In DNA form, the CDR3 reads TGCGCCAGCAGCCTCGGACTAGCGAGTTACAATGAGCAGTTCTTC.

This sequence joins TRBV28 and TRBJ1-5; TRBD1 is a possible D gene (5 bases). Germline V lookup: CDR1 MDHEN, CDR2 SYDVKM. The CDR3 is 15 amino acids. Trimming left V 2 bases short and J 4 bases short, with 12 bases between. CDR3 DNA: TGTGCCAGCAGTTTAGCGGCCTACAGGAATCAGCCCCAGCATTTT. Residues: CASSLAAYRNQPQHF.

This chain uses TRBV18 with TRBJ2-3; D call uncertain. This CDR3 spans 16 amino acids. Trimming stripped 2 bases from V and 0 bases from J, with 12 bases between. Germline CDR1 is KGHSH and CDR2 is LQKENI. CDR3 DNA sequence: TGTGCCAGCTCACCATTCCTCCAATCTAGCACAGATACGCAGTATTTT. It codes for CASSPFLQSSTDTQYF.

The chain joins TRBV6-6 to TRBJ2-3; D uncertain. The ends were cut back, 5 bases at V and 1 base at J, with 13 bases in the middle. Germline values: CDR1 MNHNY, CDR2 SVGAGI (reference sequence). This CDR3 has 15 residues. The CDR3 DNA reads TGTGCCAGCAGTAAAACAGCGTGGGGCACAGATACGCAGTATTTT. Translation gives CASSKTAWGTDTQYF.

The chain joins TRBV7-9 to TRBJ2-2; TRBD1 matches at 9 bases. The CDR3 contains 13 residues. Germline CDR1 reads SEHNR; CDR2 reads FQNEAQ (reference sequence). Unmatched junction bases numbered 5, after V lost 6 bases and J lost 9 bases. The CDR3 DNA reads TGTGCCAGCAGAGATACAGGGGGCAGGGAGCTGTTTTTT. Its translation: CASRDTGGRELFF.

The chain has TRBV4-1 and TRBJ1-5; TRBD1 agrees at 9 bases. Looked up from germline, CDR1 is MGHRA and CDR2 is YSYEKL. The CDR3 totals 17 residues. Unmatched junction bases numbered 9, after V lost 0 bases and J lost 6 bases. The DNA of the CDR3 is TGCGCCAGCAGCCAAGATTGGGCACAGGGGGCAGTTCAGCCCCAGCATTTT. The encoded protein is CASSQDWAQGAVQPQHF.

CDR3 in amino acids: CASSQDSQETQYF. Written as DNA, the CDR3 is TGCGCCAGCAGCCAGGACAGTCAAGAGACCCAGTACTTC. This chain joins TRBV5-1 and TRBJ2-5, with D tentatively TRBD1 (6 bases). The CDR3 has 13 residues. The V and J ends lost 4 bases and 2 bases respectively, with 9 bases between them. Germline V gives CDR1 SGHRS, CDR2 YFSETQ.

In regard to this clone: The junction shows a germline mismatch at one end, possibly a read error. J is TRBJ1-5 and V is TRBV18; D is undetermined. This CDR3 is 14 amino acids long. Germline lookup yields CDR1 KGHSH and CDR2 LQKENI. The CDR3 loop reads CASPPEHSNQPQHF. In nucleotides, the CDR3 is TGTGCCAGCCCACCGGAGCATAGCAATCAGCCCCAGCATTTT.

CDR3 amino acids: CASSDRPAGTDTQYF. The CDR3 DNA follows: TGTGCCAGCAGTGACCGCCCAGCGGGAACAGATACGCAGTATTTT. This chain links TRBV6-1 with TRBJ2-3; 7 nucleotides match TRBD2. This CDR3 has 15 residues. J gave up 3 bases and V 3 bases, and 6 bases lay outside the gene matches. Per germline, CDR1 MNHNS and CDR2 SASEGT.

The chain recombines TRBV5-4 with TRBJ2-1, with 9 bases aligning to TRBD2. With V trimmed by 4 bases and J by 2 bases, 1 base remained unmatched. This CDR3 spans 14 amino acids. Germline lookup yields CDR1 SGHNT and CDR2 YYREEE (reference sequence). CDR3 amino acids: CASSASGTYNEQFF. CDR3 nucleotide sequence: TGTGCCAGCAGCGCTAGCGGGACCTACAATGAGCAGTTCTTC.

This clone was seen only a few times. The chain links TRBV27 to TRBJ1-1; D might be TRBD1 (5 bases). V gave up 4 bases and J gave up 5 bases, with 11 bases separating them. The CDR3 is 13 amino acids. CDR1 and CDR2 (germline): MNHEY, SMNVEV (reference sequence). This CDR3 reads CASSSQGKTEAFF. Written as DNA, the CDR3 is TGTGCCAGCAGTTCTCAGGGAAAAACTGAAGCTTTCTTT.

The chain couples TRBV6-1 to TRBJ2-5; D might be TRBD2 (6 bases). Between the trimmed V and J ends, which lost 4 bases and 5 bases, there was a span of 17 bases. The CDR3 runs 15 residues. Germline V gene sequence: CDR1 MNHNS, CDR2 SASEGT. The CDR3, as DNA: TGTGCCAGCAGTGCACTAGCTCCCCCGAGGGAGACCCAGTACTTC. This gives the protein CASSALAPPRETQYF.

The chain is built from TRBV27 and TRBJ2-3, with 8 bases fitting TRBD2. Trimming at V came to 6 bases and at J to 2 bases, leaving 22 bases not matched to a gene. The CDR3 loop spans 20 amino acids. Germline CDR1 and CDR2: MNHEY and SMNVEV (reference sequence). In DNA form, the CDR3 reads TGTGCCAGCAGCCGGGGGGGCACGATCGGGCAAACCCACTCCACAGATACGCAGTATTTT. Its translation: CASSRGGTIGQTHSTDTQYF.

The genes are TRBV7-3 and TRBJ2-3; D is uncertain. The CDR3 loop spans 14 amino acids. The V gene's germline CDR1 is SGHTA and CDR2 FQGTGA. V was pared by 5 bases and J by 0 bases, with 9 bases between. The DNA for the CDR3 is TGTGCCAGCAGCCTGGCGACTAGCACAGATACGCAGTATTTT. This gives the protein CASSLATSTDTQYF.

The chain employs TRBV7-3 and TRBJ2-7; D is undetermined. The germline gives CDR1 SGHTA, CDR2 FQGTGA. Trimming took 5 bases from V and 0 from J, leaving 11 bases between them. The CDR3 extends over 14 amino acids. This chain's CDR3 is CASSPGASSYEQYF. DNA of the CDR3: TGTGCCAGCAGCCCGGGTGCATCCTCCTACGAGCAGTACTTC.